The source of this T cell receptor (beta chain) is a study of blood T cell repertoires in COVID-19. Study as a whole: Acute-phase and convalescent COVID-19 samples originated in the United States, Italy and Spain. The analysed material was cDNA or gDNA that came from T cells, B-cell-depleted T cells, or PBMCs.

Enrollment of patients from Seattle took place during active infection, with longitudinal follow-up. V shed 3 bases and J shed 4 bases, with 12 bases lying between them. Germline CDR1 SGDLS, CDR2 YYNGEE. The CDR3 consists of 14 residues. Authors' methods: Reference gene primers were amplified, and this amplification served to estimate nucleated cell counts. This table comes from immunoSEQ multiplex PCR, and its TCRdb copy is limited to in-frame clones, with some not included. The DNA was the basis for D and trimming; V, J and clone size are from that table. The sample includes about 430,000 clones, roughly 90% of them seen just once.

This chain uses TRBV9 with TRBJ2-3, with a tentative D call TRBD2 (5 bases). The clonotype was recovered from a man aged 18 to 29 with COVID-19, enrolled during active disease. The sample taken for sequencing was peripheral blood. The CDR3 loop reads CASSGRLPADTQYF. As DNA, the CDR3 is TGTGCCAGCAGCGGACGACTACCCGCAGATACGCAGTATTTT.